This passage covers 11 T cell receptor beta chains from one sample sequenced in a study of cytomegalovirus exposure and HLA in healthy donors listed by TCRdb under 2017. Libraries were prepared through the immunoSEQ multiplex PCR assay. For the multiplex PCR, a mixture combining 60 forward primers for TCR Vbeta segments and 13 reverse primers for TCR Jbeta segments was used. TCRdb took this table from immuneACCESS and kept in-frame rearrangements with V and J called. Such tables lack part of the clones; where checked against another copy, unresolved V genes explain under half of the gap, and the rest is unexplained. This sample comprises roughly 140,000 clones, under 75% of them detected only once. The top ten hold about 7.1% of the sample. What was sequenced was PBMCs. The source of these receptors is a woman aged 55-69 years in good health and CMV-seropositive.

The DNA of the CDR3 is TGTGCCAGCAGGGAGAGACAGTCTCTCTATGGCTACACCTTC. Amino acid sequence: CASRERQSLYGYTF. This chain uses TRBV6-5 with TRBJ1-2, with TRBD1 as a possible D gene (5 bases). V was pared by 6 bases and J by 4 bases, with 15 bases between. The CDR3 sequence is 14 residues long. CDR1 is MNHEY, CDR2 SVGAGI, per germline.

CDR3 sequence: CATSREGQGIGELFF. The CDR3 DNA reads as TGTGCCACCAGCAGAGAGGGACAGGGGATCGGGGAGCTGTTTTTT. The chain combines TRBV15 with TRBJ2-2, with 10 bases that match TRBD1. This CDR3 region has 15 residues. Trimming at V came to 0 bases and at J to 7 bases, leaving 2 bases not matched to a gene. Germline-derived CDR1 and CDR2 are LNHNV and YYDKDF (reference sequence).

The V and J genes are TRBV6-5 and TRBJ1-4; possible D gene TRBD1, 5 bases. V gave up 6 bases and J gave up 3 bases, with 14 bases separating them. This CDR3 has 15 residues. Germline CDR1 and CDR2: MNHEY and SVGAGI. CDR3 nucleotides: TGTGCCAGCAGACCCTCAGGGATGGCTAATGAAAAACTGTTTTTT. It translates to CASRPSGMANEKLFF.

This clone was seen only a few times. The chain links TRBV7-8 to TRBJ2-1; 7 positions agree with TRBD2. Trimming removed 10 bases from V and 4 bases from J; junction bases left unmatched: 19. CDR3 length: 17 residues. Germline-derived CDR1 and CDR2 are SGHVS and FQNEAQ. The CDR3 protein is CATNEGLAAPQYNEQFF. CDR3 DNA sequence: TGTGCCACGAACGAGGGCCTAGCGGCTCCACAATACAATGAGCAGTTCTTC.

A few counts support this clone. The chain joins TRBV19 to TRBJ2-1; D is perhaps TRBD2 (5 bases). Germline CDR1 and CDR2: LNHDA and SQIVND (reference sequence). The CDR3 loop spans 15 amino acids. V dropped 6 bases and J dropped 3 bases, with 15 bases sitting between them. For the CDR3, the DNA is TGTGCCAGTAGCATGATCGGGGTAAACTACAATGAGCAGTTCTTC. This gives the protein CASSMIGVNYNEQFF.

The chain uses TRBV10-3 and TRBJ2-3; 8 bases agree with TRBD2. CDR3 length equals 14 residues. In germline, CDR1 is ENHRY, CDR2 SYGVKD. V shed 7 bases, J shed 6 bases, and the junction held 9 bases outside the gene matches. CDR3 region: CAITGGRSPDTQYF. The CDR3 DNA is TGTGCCATCACGGGGGGGAGGTCCCCCGATACGCAGTATTTT.

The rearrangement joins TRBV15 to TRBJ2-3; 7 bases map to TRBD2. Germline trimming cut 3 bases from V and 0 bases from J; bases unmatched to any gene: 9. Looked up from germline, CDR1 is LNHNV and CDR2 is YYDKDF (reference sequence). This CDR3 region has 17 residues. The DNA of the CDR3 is TGTGCCACCAGCAGCTCGCGGCAGCGGGATAGCACAGATACGCAGTATTTT. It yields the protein CATSSSRQRDSTDTQYF.

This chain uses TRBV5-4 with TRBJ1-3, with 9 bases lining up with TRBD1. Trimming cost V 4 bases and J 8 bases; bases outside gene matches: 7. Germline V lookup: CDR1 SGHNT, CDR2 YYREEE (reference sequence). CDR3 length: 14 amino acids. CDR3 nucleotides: TGTGCCAGCAGCCCAGGACAGGGGAGAGACACCATATATTTT. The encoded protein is CASSPGQGRDTIYF. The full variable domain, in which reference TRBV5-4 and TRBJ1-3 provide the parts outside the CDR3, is ETGVTQSPTHLIKTRGQQVTLRCSSQSGHNTVSWYQQALGQGPQFIFQYYREEENGRGNFPPRFSGLQFPNYSSELNVNALELDDSALYLCASSPGQGRDTIYFGEGSWLTVV.

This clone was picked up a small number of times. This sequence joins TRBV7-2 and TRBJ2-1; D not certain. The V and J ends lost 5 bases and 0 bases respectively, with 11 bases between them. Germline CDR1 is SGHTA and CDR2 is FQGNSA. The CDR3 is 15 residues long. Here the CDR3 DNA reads TGTGCCAGCAGCCAAAGCGAGAGCTCCTACAATGAGCAGTTCTTC. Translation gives CASSQSESSYNEQFF.

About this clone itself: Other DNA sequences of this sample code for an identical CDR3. The CDR3 sequence is CASSLALAGGTDTQYF. DNA of the CDR3: TGTGCCAGCAGCTTAGCCCTAGCGGGGGGCACAGATACGCAGTATTTT. J is TRBJ2-3 and V is TRBV7-2; 10 bases line up with TRBD2. The trim removed 0 bases at V and 1 base at J, leaving 1 base unmatched. Germline CDR1 reads SGHTA; CDR2 reads FQGNSA. The CDR3 has 16 residues. Full variable domain (outside the CDR3, taken from reference TRBV7-2 and TRBJ2-3): GAGVSQSPSNKVTEKGKDVELRCDPISGHTALYWYRQSLGQGLEFLIYFQGNSAPDKSGLPSDRFSAERTGGSVSTLTIQRTQQEDSAVYLCASSLALAGGTDTQYFGPGTRLTVL.

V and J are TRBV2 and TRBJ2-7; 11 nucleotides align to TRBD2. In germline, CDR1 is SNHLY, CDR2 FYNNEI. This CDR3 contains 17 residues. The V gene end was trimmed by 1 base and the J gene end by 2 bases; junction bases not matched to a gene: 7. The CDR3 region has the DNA TGTGCCAGCAGTGAAGGGGAACCGACTAGCGGGGCCTACGAGCAGTACTTC. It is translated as CASSEGEPTSGAYEQYF.